This TCR beta chain was sequenced during a study of CD8 T cells in Susac syndrome. RNA, at roughly 0.45 to 1 ug, was reverse transcribed with random hexamers. Via MiXCR, TCRdb re-called the immunoSEQ multiplex PCR reads, giving one row per CDR3 protein. The top ten hold approximately 0.12% of the sample, which has under 150,000 distinct CDR3 sequences, around 94% seen once. Trimming took off 7 bases at V and 6 bases at J, with 15 bases between the two ends. This CDR3 contains 13 residues. The sequencing sample was made of CD4+ T cells from PBMCs. This sequence was found in a human donor with multiple sclerosis. This chain links TRBV12-3 or TRBV12-4 with TRBJ1-2, with D hard to call. CDR3 in amino acids: CASTRGPRDGYTF. Here the CDR3 DNA reads TGTGCCAGCACCCGAGGCCCAAGGGATGGCTACACCTTC.